This T cell receptor (beta chain) was profiled in a study of early T cells in non-severe SARS-CoV-2 infection. In the study overall: Investigators sequenced bulk RNA drawn from unsorted whole blood, and chains remained unpaired.

Unique molecular identifiers were attached to individual cDNA molecules. TCRdb fed the 5' RACE reads into MiXCR, producing one record per CDR3 protein. The sample includes 50,000 to 65,000 distinct CDR3 sequences, about 7.7% of them seen just once. The CDR3 runs to 10 residues. The V end lost 6 bases, the J end lost 8 bases, and 10 bases lay between the germline ends. Per the germline V gene, CDR1 is SQVTM and CDR2 is ANQGSEA. In this sample, this clonotype turned up many times. Its antigen remains unknown. General observations from the study: Database matching using VDJdb favored anti-spike CD8 responses, with private and CD4 specificities left missing.

The receptor was derived from an adult who was a healthcare worker with PCR-confirmed SARS-CoV-2 infection or an uninfected control (not recorded which). This sample comprised whole blood, obtained at baseline. V usage is TRBV29-1 and J usage is TRBJ1-1, with D hard to call. In nucleotides, the CDR3 is TGCAGCGTCCTAGACTCGGAAGCTTTCTTT. It translates to CSVLDSEAFF.